This is a list of T cell receptor beta chains from one sample in a study of human T cells and chemical hapten exposure. One entry per CDR3 protein, called by TCRdb with MiXCR from the RACE reads. This sample has more than 80,000 distinct CDR3 sequences, with about 10% found just once. This specimen was whole blood, taken in connection with sensitization to the hapten diphenylcyclopropenone (DPC). The receptors here all came from a woman between 50 and 59 years old with alopecia areata. Some clones in this sample may be carry-over from other donors' samples. Each CDR3 is given with its conserved first and last residue. For some rows the clone size is stated as once, few or many, or as a class when expanded; others skip it.

TRBV11-3,TRBJ2-2,few,CASSLERTGELFF
TRBV7-6,TRBJ2-1,many,CASSRDRSYNEQFF
TRBV20-1,TRBJ2-7,many,CSASPGDSYEQYF
TRBV7-9,TRBJ1-1,few,CASSSTGRGDTEAFF
TRBV19,TRBJ2-7,many,CASSSTGAYEQYF
TRBV18,TRBJ1-5,few,CASSPEGRVNQPQHF
TRBV20-1,TRBJ1-1,many,CSAQQGRNTEAFF
TRBV28,TRBJ2-7,-,CASRRTSGFSYEQYF
TRBV5-6,TRBJ2-7,-,CASSLVGDEQYF
TRBV29-1,TRBJ1-2,-,CSETGYTF
TRBV4-3,TRBJ2-3,many,CASSQDLETSAQYF
TRBV14,TRBJ2-2,many,CASSQRGFAGELFF
TRBV29-1,TRBJ2-2,many,CSVRRTNTGELFF
TRBV12-3/TRBV12-4,TRBJ2-1,many,CASSVRLAGGGGEQFF